Below, 21 T cell receptor beta chains from the same sample are listed, as sequenced in a study of T cell changes during pregnancy in multiple sclerosis. Method: immunoSEQ multiplex PCR; TCRdb's copy keeps in-frame clones and lacks some. The sample lists about 67,000 clones, about 89% occurring once. The specimen was peripheral blood, collected in the first trimester of pregnancy. Receptors originate from a female donor with multiple sclerosis, enrolled in a pregnancy study.

The chain is built from TRBV10-1 and TRBJ2-1, with 10 bases matching TRBD1. J gave up 3 bases and V 5 bases, and 10 bases lay outside the gene matches. The CDR3 covers 17 residues. Germline V gives CDR1 WNHNN, CDR2 SYGVQD (reference sequence). CDR3 bases: TGCGCCAGCAGTACTTCTTCCGGGACAGGGGTCTACAATGAGCAGTTCTTC. Amino acid sequence: CASSTSSGTGVYNEQFF.

The chain links TRBV7-9 to TRBJ2-1, with D possibly matching TRBD2 (6 bases). The germline V and J ends were trimmed by 4 bases and 8 bases, with 15 bases remaining between them. This CDR3 comprises 14 residues. Germline CDR1 SEHNR, CDR2 FQNEAQ (reference sequence). Written as DNA, the CDR3 is TGTGCCAGCAGCTCAGCGGGCTCGCGGGATGAGCAGTTCTTC. Translation gives CASSSAGSRDEQFF.

The chain joins TRBV30 to TRBJ1-1; weak D call: TRBD1 (5 bases). V dropped 4 bases and J dropped 3 bases, with 15 bases sitting between them. Germline V gene sequence: CDR1 GTSNPN, CDR2 SVGIG (reference sequence). The CDR3 consists of 14 residues. The CDR3 nucleotides are TGTGCCTGGACTATTGGGGGGATGCACACTGAAGCTTTCTTT. It translates to CAWTIGGMHTEAFF.

CDR3 loop: CASSSRGRGVNTEAFF. The CDR3 region has the DNA TGTGCCAGCAGTAGCAGAGGCAGGGGCGTGAACACTGAAGCTTTCTTT. This chain joins TRBV7-9 and TRBJ1-1; a possible D gene is TRBD1 (6 bases). This CDR3 spans 16 amino acids. V lost 6 bases, J lost 0 bases, and 17 bases lay in between. Per the germline V gene, CDR1 is SEHNR and CDR2 is FQNEAQ (reference sequence).

The chain combines TRBV7-2 with TRBJ1-3; D remains ambiguous. The CDR3 is made up of 14 amino acids. Per the germline V gene, CDR1 is SGHTA and CDR2 is FQGNSA. Between the trimmed V and J ends, which lost 6 bases and 0 bases, there was a span of 9 bases. The CDR3 nucleotides are TGTGCCAGCAGTCTTGTTTACTCTGGAAACACCATATATTTT. This codes for CASSLVYSGNTIYF.

The V gene is TRBV7-9, the J gene TRBJ1-4; 9 nucleotides align to TRBD1. Germline values: CDR1 SEHNR, CDR2 FQNEAQ (reference sequence). V lost 5 bases, J lost 5 bases, and 6 bases stayed unmatched. The CDR3 contains 15 residues. CDR3 sequence reads: CASSPQGATNEKLFF. In DNA form, the CDR3 reads TGTGCCAGCAGCCCACAGGGGGCGACAAATGAAAAACTGTTTTTT.

The rearrangement joins TRBV5-1 to TRBJ2-7, with D possibly matching TRBD1 (6 bases). Germline V CDR1 and CDR2: SGHRS, YFSETQ. This CDR3 has 13 amino acids. Trimming pared 0 bases from V and 6 bases from J, leaving 10 bases between. The CDR3 DNA sequence: TGCGCCAGCAGCTTGGTTGGGGGCAGCGAGCAGTACTTC. Translated, it gives CASSLVGGSEQYF.

This chain links TRBV6-4 with TRBJ2-1, with 12 bases aligning to TRBD2. The V gene's germline CDR1 is MRHNA and CDR2 SNTAGT. V was pared by 3 bases and J by 8 bases, with 5 bases of the junction left unmatched. The CDR3 is 15 residues long. The CDR3: CASSDQTSGSDEQFF. Here the CDR3 DNA reads TGTGCCAGCAGTGATCAGACTAGCGGGAGTGATGAGCAGTTCTTC.

The chain couples TRBV11-3 to TRBJ2-1; a possible D gene is TRBD1 (7 bases). Trimming left V 5 bases short and J 11 bases short, with 10 bases between. The CDR3 has 11 residues. CDR1 is SGHNT and CDR2 is YENEEA in the germline V gene. The CDR3: CASSAGQQQFF. The DNA of the CDR3 is TGTGCCAGCAGCGCGGGACAGCAGCAGTTCTTC.

This chain connects TRBV5-8 to TRBJ1-1; no firm D call. Trimming took off 3 bases at V and 8 bases at J, with 11 bases between the two ends. The germline CDR1 and CDR2 sequences are SGHTS and YDEGEE. The CDR3 contains 12 residues. CDR3 loop: CASSSRLREAFF. CDR3 coding DNA: TGTGCCAGCAGCTCGAGACTCCGGGAAGCTTTCTTT.

The V gene is TRBV5-1, the J gene TRBJ1-3, with 9 bases fitting TRBD1. The CDR3 sequence is 18 residues long. V trimming: 2 bases; J trimming: 0 bases; junction bases outside the gene matches: 9. The germline V gene has CDR1 SGHRS and CDR2 YFSETQ. The DNA of the CDR3 is TGCGCCAGCAGCTTCGGGACAGGGAGTAGGGTCTCTGGAAACACCATATATTTT. This encodes CASSFGTGSRVSGNTIYF.

In nucleotides, the CDR3 is TGTGCCAGCAGTGAACAGGGATCATATGGCTACACCTTC. This sequence encodes CASSEQGSYGYTF. The V gene is TRBV25-1, the J gene TRBJ1-2; D may be TRBD1 (5 bases). This CDR3 is built from 13 residues. Germline V lookup: CDR1 MGHDK, CDR2 SYGVNS. Trimming left V 2 bases short and J 5 bases short, with 9 bases between.

The chain uses TRBV19 and TRBJ2-6, with D hard to call. The CDR3 has 15 amino acids. The V end lost 8 bases, the J end lost 0 bases, and 11 bases lay between the germline ends. Germline V lookup: CDR1 LNHDA, CDR2 SQIVND (reference sequence). CDR3: CASQLRTSGANVLTF. The DNA of the CDR3 is TGTGCCAGTCAACTACGAACCTCTGGGGCCAACGTCCTGACTTTC.

This clone was seen just once. The CDR3: CASSSLGNTGELFF. For the CDR3, the DNA is TGCGCCAGCAGCAGTCTCGGGAACACCGGGGAGCTGTTTTTT. The genes are TRBV5-1 and TRBJ2-2; D remains unclear. V lost 4 bases, J lost 1 base, and 8 bases lay in between. This CDR3 has 14 residues. In germline, CDR1 is SGHRS, CDR2 YFSETQ.

The DNA of the CDR3 is TGCGCCAGCAGTGAGTTACTAGACAACGAGCAGTACTTC. Translated: CASSELLDNEQYF. This sequence joins TRBV10-1 and TRBJ2-7; the D gene is possibly TRBD2 (5 bases). Trimming removed 1 base at V and 5 bases at J, with 9 bases between. This CDR3 has 13 residues. Germline CDR1 is WNHNN and CDR2 is SYGVQD (reference sequence).

V gene TRBV4-2 combines with J gene TRBJ1-3, with 8 bases matching TRBD1. From germline, CDR1 is LGHNA and CDR2 YNFKEQ. V dropped 5 bases and J dropped 0; count of bases not matched to a gene: 6. The CDR3 extends over 16 amino acids. The CDR3 sequence: CASSYNTGGSGNTIYF. The DNA for the CDR3 is TGTGCCAGCAGCTATAATACAGGGGGCTCTGGAAACACCATATATTTT.

V is TRBV6-6 and J is TRBJ2-4, with 7 positions matching TRBD1. With 5 bases clipped from V and 1 base from J, the junction kept 8 bases outside the gene matches. Germline V gene sequence: CDR1 MNHNY, CDR2 SVGAGI (reference sequence). The CDR3 sequence is 16 residues long. This CDR3 reads CASSNQGVVAKNIQYF. CDR3 DNA sequence: TGTGCCAGCAGTAATCAGGGGGTAGTCGCCAAAAACATTCAGTACTTC.

The V and J genes are TRBV7-8 and TRBJ2-1; D is perhaps TRBD2 (5 bases). Looked up from germline, CDR1 is SGHVS and CDR2 is FQNEAQ. This CDR3 spans 18 amino acids. V was clipped by 1 base and J by 5 bases, with 21 bases between them. CDR3 sequence: CASSLGFPGGPLHNEQFF. In nucleotides, the CDR3 is TGTGCCAGCAGCTTAGGTTTTCCAGGCGGGCCCCTACACAATGAGCAGTTCTTC.

J is TRBJ2-4 and V is TRBV5-1; 7 bases are shared with TRBD1. This CDR3 is built from 13 residues. Germline CDR1 and CDR2: SGHRS and YFSETQ. The V gene end was trimmed by 7 bases and the J gene end by 1 base; junction bases not matched to a gene: 2. This CDR3 is CASLQGAKNIQYF. The CDR3 DNA reads as TGCGCCAGCTTACAGGGGGCCAAAAACATTCAGTACTTC.

In its sample, this clone was seen a few times. The chain uses TRBV19 and TRBJ2-3; 9 positions agree with TRBD1. The CDR3 has 16 amino acids. The J segment lost 3 bases and the V segment lost 5 bases, leaving 9 bases of the junction unmatched. Germline values: CDR1 LNHDA, CDR2 SQIVND (reference sequence). CDR3 bases: TGTGCCAGTAGTCTCACGGGACAGGGAGTTACAGATACGCAGTATTTT. It translates to CASSLTGQGVTDTQYF. Variable domain in full (rest from reference TRBV19 and TRBJ2-3): DGGITQSPKYLFRKEGQNVTLSCEQNLNHDAMYWYRQDPGQGLRLIYYSQIVNDFQKGDIAEGYSVSREKKESFPLTVTSAQKNPTAFYLCASSLTGQGVTDTQYFGPGTRLTVL.

The J gene is TRBJ1-2, the V gene TRBV18; D gene unclear. The V gene's germline CDR1 is KGHSH and CDR2 LQKENI. Trimming left V 3 bases short and J 4 bases short, with 15 bases between. This CDR3 region has 15 residues. CDR3 sequence (DNA): TGTGCCAGCTCACCCTTGGAGGACGGCATCTATGGCTACACCTTC. This translates into CASSPLEDGIYGYTF.